This T cell receptor beta chain is drawn from a study of T cells in Graves' hyperthyroidism and ophthalmopathy. About this clonotype itself: Its antigen remains unidentified.

This CDR3 contains 16 residues. Trimming took off 1 base at V and 2 bases at J, with 14 bases between the two ends. CDR1 is SGHAT, CDR2 FQDESV, per germline (reference sequence). Overall study findings and caveats: Prediction of ophthalmopathy progression came a median 6.5 months pre-onset.

RNA transcripts provided the source from which TCR beta CDR3 regions were amplified. First-round RT-PCR with HTBI primers amplified the TCR CDR3 region. MiXCR, applied by TCRdb to the multiplex PCR reads, yields one record per CDR3 protein. The data show around 580,000 distinct CDR3 sequences, with just over 45% seen just once and roughly 7.7% held by the top ten. This TCR was recovered from a woman aged 18-30 years with Graves' hyperthyroidism. Sequencing was done on a sample of peripheral blood or thyroid tissue (not recorded which). The J gene is TRBJ1-1, the V gene TRBV11-1; unclear D gene. The CDR3: CASSLEGLAGNTEAFF. CDR3 DNA: TGTGCCAGCAGCTTAGAAGGACTAGCGGGTAACACTGAAGCTTTCTTT.